This entry concerns a single T cell receptor beta chain. This entry is derived from a study of blood T cells in healthy people across ages. V dropped 4 bases and J dropped 0 bases, with 10 bases sitting between them. Germline CDR1 reads MNHEY; CDR2 reads SMNVEV (reference sequence). The CDR3 consists of 14 residues. Researchers report isolating at least 6 million PBMCs per sample. A second PCR, run for about 6 to 11 cycles, used a sample-barcoded 5' primer plus a J-beta primer mix. MiXCR was run by TCRdb on the 5' RACE reads, yielding one entry per CDR3 protein. The sample records 600,000 to 1,000,000 distinct CDR3 sequences, 20% to 30% being singletons. These same data were also listed under a study on T cells of mothers and their children.

The sequence was obtained from a boy between 5 and 17 years old in good health. The chain links TRBV27 to TRBJ2-7; TRBD2 might be the D (5 bases). Sequences were obtained from blood. DNA for the CDR3: TGTGCCAGCAGTTGGAGGTTGAGCTCCTACGAGCAGTACTTC. This encodes CASSWRLSSYEQYF.